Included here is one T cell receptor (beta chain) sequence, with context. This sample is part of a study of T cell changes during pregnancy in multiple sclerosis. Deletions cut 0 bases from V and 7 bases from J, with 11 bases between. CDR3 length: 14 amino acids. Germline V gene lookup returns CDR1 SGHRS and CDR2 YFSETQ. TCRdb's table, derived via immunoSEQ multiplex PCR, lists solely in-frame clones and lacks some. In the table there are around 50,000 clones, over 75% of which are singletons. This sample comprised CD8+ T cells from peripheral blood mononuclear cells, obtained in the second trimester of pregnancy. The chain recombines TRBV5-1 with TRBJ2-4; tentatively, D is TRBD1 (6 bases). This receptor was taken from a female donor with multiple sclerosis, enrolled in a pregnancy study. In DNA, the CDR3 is TGCGCCAGCAGCTTGGGAGGGACATCGAACATTCAGTACTTC. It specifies CASSLGGTSNIQYF.